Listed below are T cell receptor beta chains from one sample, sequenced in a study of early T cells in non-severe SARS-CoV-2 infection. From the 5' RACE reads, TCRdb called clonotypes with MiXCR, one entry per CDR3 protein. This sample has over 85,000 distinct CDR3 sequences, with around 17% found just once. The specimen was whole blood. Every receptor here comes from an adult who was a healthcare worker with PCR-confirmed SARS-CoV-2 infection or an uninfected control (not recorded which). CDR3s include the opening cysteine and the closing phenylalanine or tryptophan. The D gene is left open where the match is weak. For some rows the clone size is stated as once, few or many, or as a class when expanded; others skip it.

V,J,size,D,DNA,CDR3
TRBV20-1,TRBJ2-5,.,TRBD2,TGCAGTGCTAGAGTCCTCCAACTAGCGGAGCAAGAGACCCAGTACTTC,CSARVLQLAEQETQYF
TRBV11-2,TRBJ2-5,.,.,TGTGCCAGCAGCTTAGGAAATAGGGCAGAGACCCAGTACTTC,CASSLGNRAETQYF
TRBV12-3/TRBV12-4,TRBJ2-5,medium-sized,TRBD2,TGTGCCAGCAGTTTCACTAGCGGGGGGACCAACCAAGAGACCCAGTACTTC,CASSFTSGGTNQETQYF
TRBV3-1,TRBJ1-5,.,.,TGTGCCAGCAGCAAACAGGGAAATCAGCCCCAGCATTTT,CASSKQGNQPQHF
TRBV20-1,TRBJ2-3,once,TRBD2,TGCAGTGCGGCGGGGGGCCGTGACGGCACAGATACGCAGTATTTT,CSAAGGRDGTDTQYF
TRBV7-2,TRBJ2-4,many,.,TGTGCCAGCAGCTTAACCGGGGGCTTTCAGTACTTC,CASSLTGGFQYF
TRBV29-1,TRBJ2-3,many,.,TGCAGCGCCCGAGGCCTCGCCAACGAAAATACGCAGTATTTT,CSARGLANENTQYF
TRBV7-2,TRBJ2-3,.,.,TGTGCCAGCAGCTCGCCTAGAACCACAGATACGCAGTATTTT,CASSSPRTTDTQYF
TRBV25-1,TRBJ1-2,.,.,TGTGCCAGCAGTGAAAACGCGGGGTCGGGGTATGGCTACACCTTC,CASSENAGSGYGYTF
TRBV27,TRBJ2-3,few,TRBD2,TGTGCCAGCAGTCCGCAGAGCGGGGGGGCGTCAGATACGCAGTATTTT,CASSPQSGGASDTQYF
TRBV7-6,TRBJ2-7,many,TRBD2,TGTGCCAGCAGTGATAGCGGGGCTGGAACCTACGAGCAGTACTTC,CASSDSGAGTYEQYF
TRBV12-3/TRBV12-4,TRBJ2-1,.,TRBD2,TGTGCCAGCAGTCCGGCACGACTAGCTTTAATGGGGCAGTTCTTC,CASSPARLALMGQFF
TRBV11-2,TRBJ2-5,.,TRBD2,TGTGCCAGCAGCTCACGAGCGGGGGGGCCCCAAGAGACCCAGTACTTC,CASSSRAGGPQETQYF
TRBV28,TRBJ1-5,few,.,TGTGCCAGCAGTTTATTCCCGAGCAGGGGTCAGCCCCAGCATTTT,CASSLFPSRGQPQHF